Listed below are T cell receptor beta chains from one sample, sequenced in a study of breast tumors, draining lymph nodes, adjacent tissues. MiXCR, run by TCRdb on the multiplex PCR reads, gives a single entry per CDR3 protein. The repertoire holds about 230,000 distinct CDR3 sequences, with approximately 31% as singletons. Sequencing input: axillary lymph node tissue. The receptors here all came from a female donor with breast cancer. Some clones in this sample may be carry-over from other donors' samples. CDR3s include the opening cysteine and the closing phenylalanine or tryptophan.

len	v_gene	CDR3aa
15	TRBV14	CASSRNRATGNTIYF
15	TRBV2	CASSAQGAHQETQHF
13	TRBV5-1	CASSPHAKGEQYF
15	TRBV19	CASRRTGATGETQYF
14	TRBV6-6	CASSHSGDDSPLHF
14	TRBV20-1	CSSQGQELIDMQYF
13	TRBV10-3	CAIERGQGTEAFF
14	TRBV20-1	CSATGDGAYNEQFF
12	TRBV18	CASSPGGETQYF
12	TRBV29-1	CSVISGKETQYF
15	TRBV7-3	CASSPSGLAAGELFF